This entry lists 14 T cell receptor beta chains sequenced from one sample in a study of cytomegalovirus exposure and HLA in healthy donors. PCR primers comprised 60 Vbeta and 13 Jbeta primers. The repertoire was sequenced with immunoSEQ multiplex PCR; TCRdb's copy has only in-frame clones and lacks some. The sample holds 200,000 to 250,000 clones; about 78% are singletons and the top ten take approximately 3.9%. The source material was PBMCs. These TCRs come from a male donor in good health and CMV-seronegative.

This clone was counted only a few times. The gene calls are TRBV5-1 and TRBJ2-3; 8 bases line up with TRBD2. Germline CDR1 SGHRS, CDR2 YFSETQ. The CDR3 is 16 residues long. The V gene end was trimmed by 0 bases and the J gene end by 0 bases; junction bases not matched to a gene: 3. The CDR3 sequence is CASSLVRGGSTDTQYF. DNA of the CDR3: TGCGCCAGCAGCTTGGTACGGGGGGGAAGCACAGATACGCAGTATTTT.

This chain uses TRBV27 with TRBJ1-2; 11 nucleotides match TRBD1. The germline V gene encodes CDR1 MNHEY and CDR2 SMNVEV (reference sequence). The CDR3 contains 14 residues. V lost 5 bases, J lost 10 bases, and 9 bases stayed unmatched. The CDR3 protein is CASSPAGTGGFYTF. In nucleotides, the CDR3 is TGTGCCAGCAGTCCGGCCGGGACAGGGGGTTTCTACACCTTC.

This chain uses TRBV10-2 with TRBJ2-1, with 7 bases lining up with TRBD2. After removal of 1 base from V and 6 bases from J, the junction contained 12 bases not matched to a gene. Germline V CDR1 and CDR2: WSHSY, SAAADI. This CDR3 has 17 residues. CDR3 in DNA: TGCGCCAGCAGTGAGTGGGGGGGGGAGGGGAGACTCAATGAGCAGTTCTTC. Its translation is CASSEWGGEGRLNEQFF.

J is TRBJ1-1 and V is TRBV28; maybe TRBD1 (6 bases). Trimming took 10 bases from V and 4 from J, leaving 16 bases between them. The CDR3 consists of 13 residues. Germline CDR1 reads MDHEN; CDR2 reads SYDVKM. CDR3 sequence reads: CANRDAGGTEAFF. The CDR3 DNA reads TGTGCCAACAGGGACGCGGGTGGCACTGAAGCTTTCTTT. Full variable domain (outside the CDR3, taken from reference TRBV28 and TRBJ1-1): DVKVTQSSRYLVKRTGEKVFLECVQDMDHENMFWYRQDPGLGLRLIYFSYDVKMKEKGDIPEGYSVSREKKERFSLILESASTNQTSMYLCANRDAGGTEAFFGQGTRLTVV.

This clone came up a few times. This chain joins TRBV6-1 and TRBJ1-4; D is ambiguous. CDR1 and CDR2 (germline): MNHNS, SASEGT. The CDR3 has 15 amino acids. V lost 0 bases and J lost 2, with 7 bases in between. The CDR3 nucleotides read TGTGCCAGCAGTGAAGCACGGTTTACTAATGAAAAACTGTTTTTT. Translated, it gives CASSEARFTNEKLFF.

The CDR3 region is CSALRQGKTQYF. The CDR3 DNA sequence: TGCAGCGCCCTACGACAAGGAAAGACCCAGTACTTC. The chain has TRBV29-1 and TRBJ2-5; D is undetermined. Germline lookup yields CDR1 SQVTM and CDR2 ANQGSEA. V was pared by 7 bases and J by 6 bases, with 15 bases between. CDR3 size: 12 residues.

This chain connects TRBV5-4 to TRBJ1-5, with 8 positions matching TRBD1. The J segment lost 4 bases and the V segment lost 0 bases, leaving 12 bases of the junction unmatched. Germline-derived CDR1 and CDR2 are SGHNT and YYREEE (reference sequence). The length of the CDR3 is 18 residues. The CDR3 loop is CASSLAGGRGRENQPQHF. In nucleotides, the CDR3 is TGTGCCAGCAGCTTGGCGGGTGGCAGGGGGCGCGAAAATCAGCCCCAGCATTTT.

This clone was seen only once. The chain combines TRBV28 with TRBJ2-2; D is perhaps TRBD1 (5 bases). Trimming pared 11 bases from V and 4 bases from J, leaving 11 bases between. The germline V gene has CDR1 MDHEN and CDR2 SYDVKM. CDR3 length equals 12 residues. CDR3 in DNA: TGTGCCCAACGGACAAGCACCGGGGAGCTGTTTTTT. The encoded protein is CAQRTSTGELFF.

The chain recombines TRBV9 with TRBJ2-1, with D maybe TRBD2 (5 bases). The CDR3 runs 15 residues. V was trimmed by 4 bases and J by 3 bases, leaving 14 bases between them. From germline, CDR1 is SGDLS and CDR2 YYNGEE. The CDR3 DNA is TGTGCCAGCAGCCCTCGGACCGGGGACTACAATGAGCAGTTCTTC. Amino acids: CASSPRTGDYNEQFF.

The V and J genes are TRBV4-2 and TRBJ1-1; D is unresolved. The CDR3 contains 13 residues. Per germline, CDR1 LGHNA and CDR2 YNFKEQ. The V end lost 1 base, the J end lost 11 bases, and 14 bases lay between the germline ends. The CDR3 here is CASSQVSEHMAFF. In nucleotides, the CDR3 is TGTGCCAGCAGCCAAGTAAGCGAGCACATGGCTTTCTTT.

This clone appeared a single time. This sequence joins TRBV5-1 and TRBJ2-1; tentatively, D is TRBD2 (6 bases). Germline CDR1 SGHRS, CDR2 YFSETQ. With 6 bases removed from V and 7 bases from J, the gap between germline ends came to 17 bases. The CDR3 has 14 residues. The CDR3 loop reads CASTEPGLVNEQFF. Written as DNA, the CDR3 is TGCGCCAGCACCGAGCCGGGACTGGTAAATGAGCAGTTCTTC.

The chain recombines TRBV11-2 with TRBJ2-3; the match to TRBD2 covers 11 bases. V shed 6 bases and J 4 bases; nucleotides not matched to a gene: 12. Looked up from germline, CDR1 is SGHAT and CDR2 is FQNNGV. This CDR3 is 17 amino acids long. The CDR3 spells CASRLTQLAGEADTQYF. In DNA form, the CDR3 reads TGTGCCAGCAGGCTTACACAACTAGCGGGAGAGGCAGATACGCAGTATTTT.

The CDR3: CASSSSSSGKAYEQYF. The CDR3 DNA is TGTGCCAGCAGTTCGTCCTCTAGCGGGAAGGCCTACGAGCAGTACTTC. The rearrangement links TRBV28 to TRBJ2-5; 9 nucleotides align to TRBD2. The end of the DNA is better explained by TRBJ2-7, so the J call may be wrong. The CDR3 length is 16 residues. CDR1 MDHEN and CDR2 SYDVKM come from the germline V gene.

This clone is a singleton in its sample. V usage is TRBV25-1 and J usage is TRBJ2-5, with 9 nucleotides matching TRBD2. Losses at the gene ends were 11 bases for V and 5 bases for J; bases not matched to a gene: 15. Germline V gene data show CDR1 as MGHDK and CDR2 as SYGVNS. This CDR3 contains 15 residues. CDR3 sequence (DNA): TGTGCCTCCAACAGCTTTAGCGGGAGCGGGGAGACCCAGTACTTC. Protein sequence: CASNSFSGSGETQYF.